This T cell receptor (beta chain) is drawn from a study of cytomegalovirus exposure and HLA in healthy donors. Whole-study results and caveats: It was reported that the classifier diagnosed cytomegalovirus status with high specificity and sensitivity in both the original and validation cohorts. Segments of the TCR beta V type were, in most cases, productive about 90% or about 30% of the time in an earlier analysis.

With respect to this clone: Its antigen is not known.

CDR1 is MNHEY, CDR2 SMNVEV, per germline (reference sequence). This CDR3 comprises 14 residues. The V and J ends lost 5 bases and 6 bases respectively, with 16 bases between them. In the PCR, 60 Vbeta and 13 Jbeta primers were used. Original data processing: A later analysis tallied about 80 million unique TCR beta chains, around 10 million of them shared. The method was immunoSEQ multiplex PCR; TCRdb's version includes in-frame clones alone and lacks a portion of them. Clone size and the V and J calls come from that table; the DNA yielded D and trimming. The data show some 130,000 clones, 60% to 75% seen once.

Material: PBMCs. The chain is built from TRBV27 and TRBJ2-5; a weak D match, TRBD1 (6 bases). The sequence was obtained from a human donor in good health. In DNA form, the CDR3 reads TGTGCCAGCAGTACACAGGGTGGTGCAAAGACCCAGTACTTC. Translating gives CASSTQGGAKTQYF.